These 21 T cell receptor beta chains were all obtained from the same sample, sequenced in a study of blood T cell repertoires in COVID-19. The assay was immunoSEQ multiplex PCR, and TCRdb's table has in-frame clones only and misses some. The sample includes approximately 130,000 clones, approximately 80% of them seen just once. Specimen: peripheral blood. The receptor set was obtained from a human donor in a cohort sampled during active COVID-19.

V is TRBV5-1 and J is TRBJ2-5; a weak D match, TRBD1 (9 bases). CDR3 length: 16 residues. V was trimmed by 4 bases and J by 2 bases, leaving 18 bases between them. CDR1 and CDR2 (germline): SGHRS, YFSETQ. CDR3 sequence (DNA): TGCGCCAGCAGCCCGGGGGGGACAGGGAGTCAAGAGACCCAGTACTTC. Translating gives CASSPGGTGSQETQYF.

The V call is TRBV28, the J call TRBJ2-6, with D perhaps matching TRBD2 (7 bases). Germline V gives CDR1 MDHEN, CDR2 SYDVKM. The CDR3 loop spans 16 amino acids. V lost 3 bases and J lost 4, with 13 bases in between. CDR3 residues: CASSFVRGAGANVLTF. DNA for the CDR3: TGTGCCAGCAGTTTTGTTCGGGGGGCGGGGGCCAACGTCCTGACTTTC.

The V and J genes are TRBV30 and TRBJ1-2, with D perhaps TRBD1 (5 bases). Germline V gene sequence: CDR1 GTSNPN, CDR2 SVGIG (reference sequence). The germline V and J ends were trimmed by 6 bases and 6 bases, with 17 bases remaining between them. CDR3 size: 13 residues. CDR3 nucleotides: TGTGCCTGCTGGGACTCACGCAGGGATGGCTACACCTTC. Protein product: CACWDSRRDGYTF.

This clone was found many times. V gene TRBV9 combines with J gene TRBJ1-1; D gene uncertain. V shed 4 bases and J shed 1 base, with 11 bases lying between them. This CDR3 contains 14 residues. Looked up from germline, CDR1 is SGDLS and CDR2 is YYNGEE. DNA of the CDR3: TGTGCCAGCAGCCCCCGTAGACAGAACACTGAAGCTTTCTTT. It encodes CASSPRRQNTEAFF.

This clone has only one observation. CDR3 nucleotides: TGTGCCAGCAGCTTGAGGGGTACTAACTATGGCTACACCTTC. It specifies CASSLRGTNYGYTF. The J gene is TRBJ1-2, the V gene TRBV5-5; tentative D call: TRBD1 (5 bases). Germline-derived CDR1 and CDR2 are SGHKS and YYEKEE (reference sequence). The CDR3 spans 14 residues. The ends were cut back, 1 base at V and 0 bases at J, with 7 bases in the middle.

The chain combines TRBV4-1 with TRBJ2-5; 8 nucleotides match TRBD1. Germline lookup yields CDR1 MGHRA and CDR2 YSYEKL. The J segment lost 5 bases and the V segment lost 10 bases, leaving 9 bases of the junction unmatched. The CDR3 runs 13 residues. CDR3 amino acids: CATKAGGRETQYF. The CDR3 DNA sequence: TGCGCCACCAAGGCAGGGGGCAGGGAGACCCAGTACTTC.

This rearrangement joins TRBV18 to TRBJ2-7; the D gene is possibly TRBD2 (6 bases). The CDR3 has 17 amino acids. Per the germline V gene, CDR1 is KGHSH and CDR2 is LQKENI. The germline V and J ends were trimmed by 3 bases and 6 bases, with 24 bases remaining between them. CDR3 sequence reads: CASSPSEAGPGRGEQYF. Written as DNA, the CDR3 is TGTGCCAGCTCACCCTCGGAGGCGGGGCCGGGGCGCGGCGAGCAGTACTTC.

Only one count was recorded for this clone. This rearrangement joins TRBV5-6 to TRBJ1-4; 7 nucleotides agree with TRBD1. The germline gives CDR1 SGHDT, CDR2 YYEEEE. Germline trimming cut 2 bases from V and 3 bases from J; bases unmatched to any gene: 4. The CDR3 spans 15 residues. As DNA, the CDR3 is TGTGCCAGCAGCTTCCTACAGGGGCCTAATGAAAAACTGTTTTTT. Amino acid sequence: CASSFLQGPNEKLFF.

In its sample, this clone was seen once. The chain carries TRBV7-8 and TRBJ2-7, with D maybe TRBD1 (6 bases). CDR3 size: 16 residues. Looked up from germline, CDR1 is SGHVS and CDR2 is FQNEAQ. Trimming pared 5 bases from V and 3 bases from J, leaving 20 bases between. The CDR3 sequence is CASSPPLSYRVYEQYF. DNA of the CDR3: TGTGCCAGCAGCCCTCCCCTAAGCTACAGGGTCTACGAGCAGTACTTC. Drawing the rest from reference TRBV7-8 and TRBJ2-7, the complete variable domain is GAGVSQSPRYKVAKRGQDVALRCDPISGHVSLFWYQQALGQGPEFLTYFQNEAQLDKSGLPSDRFFAERPEGSVSTLKIQRTQQEDSAVYLCASSPPLSYRVYEQYFGPGTRLTVT.

The CDR3 DNA follows: TGTGCTAGTGGTTTGGTAGCGCGACTCTCCTACGAGCAGTACTTC. The encoded protein is CASGLVARLSYEQYF. The V and J genes are TRBV12-5 and TRBJ2-7, with D unclear. The CDR3 consists of 15 residues. V was cut by 0 bases and J by 0 bases, with 9 bases left in between. CDR1 and CDR2 from the germline V gene are LGHNT and FRNRAP.

The V gene is TRBV7-9, the J gene TRBJ2-1; D may be TRBD1 (6 bases). The germline CDR1 and CDR2 sequences are SEHNR and FQNEAQ (reference sequence). The V and J ends lost 6 bases and 4 bases respectively, with 16 bases between them. The CDR3 sequence is 15 residues long. CDR3 in DNA: TGTGCCAGCAGTTTCACCCCGGGACATTACAATGAGCAGTTCTTC. Amino acid sequence: CASSFTPGHYNEQFF.

The count of this clone is one. The chain employs TRBV24-1 and TRBJ2-5, with TRBD1 matching 7 bases. V shed 1 base and J 5 bases; nucleotides not matched to a gene: 9. CDR3 length: 16 residues. CDR1 KGHDR and CDR2 SFDVKD come from the germline V gene. The CDR3 here is CATSDLGQGVEETQYF. CDR3 in DNA: TGTGCCACCAGTGATTTAGGCCAGGGGGTAGAGGAGACCCAGTACTTC.

V is TRBV5-5 and J is TRBJ1-3; a possible D gene is TRBD1 (6 bases). The CDR3 has 16 amino acids. Germline V gene lookup returns CDR1 SGHKS and CDR2 YYEKEE (reference sequence). Trimming shortened V by 4 bases and J by 0 bases, and 14 bases separated the two germline ends. The CDR3 region is CASSKTGTRSGNTIYF. The CDR3 nucleotides read TGTGCCAGCAGCAAAACAGGGACCCGCTCTGGAAACACCATATATTTT. Full variable domain (rest looked up from reference TRBV5-5 and TRBJ1-3): DAGVTQSPTHLIKTRGQQVTLRCSPISGHKSVSWYQQVLGQGPQFIFQYYEKEERGRGNFPDRFSARQFPNYSSELNVNALLLGDSALYLCASSKTGTRSGNTIYFGEGSWLTVV.

This chain connects TRBV20-1 to TRBJ1-1; TRBD1 is a possible D gene (6 bases). The CDR3 extends over 10 amino acids. Germline V gene lookup returns CDR1 DFQATT and CDR2 SNEGSKA (reference sequence). V was pared by 6 bases and J by 4 bases, with 6 bases between. DNA of the CDR3: TGCAGTGCCAGGGGCACTGAAGCTTTCTTT. This translates into CSARGTEAFF.

The gene calls are TRBV7-9 and TRBJ2-7; D is possibly TRBD1 (6 bases). The V and J ends lost 5 bases and 6 bases respectively, with 20 bases between them. The CDR3 sequence is 15 residues long. Germline CDR1 and CDR2: SEHNR and FQNEAQ (reference sequence). CDR3 protein: CASSPELGGDSEQYF. Here the CDR3 DNA reads TGTGCCAGCAGCCCGGAGTTAGGGGGTGATAGCGAGCAGTACTTC.

This clone was recorded many times. V usage is TRBV6-2 or TRBV6-3 and J usage is TRBJ2-7; a possible D gene is TRBD1 (6 bases). Between the trimmed V and J ends, which lost 2 bases and 6 bases, there was a span of 14 bases. Per the germline V gene, CDR1 is MNHEY and CDR2 is SVGEGT. This CDR3 contains 14 residues. CDR3 residues: CASSYTGQASEQYF. DNA for the CDR3: TGTGCCAGCAGTTACACGGGACAAGCAAGCGAGCAGTACTTC.

V gene TRBV29-1 combines with J gene TRBJ2-7, with a possible D match to TRBD2 (6 bases). Trimming took 1 base from V and 3 from J, leaving 16 bases between them. The CDR3 sequence is 15 residues long. Germline assignment: CDR1 SQVTM and CDR2 ANQGSEA. CDR3 coding DNA: TGCAGCGTTGAAGGGGGCGCGGGGTCTTACTACGAGCAGTACTTC. This codes for CSVEGGAGSYYEQYF.

The chain combines TRBV30 with TRBJ1-5; the match to TRBD1 covers 9 bases. The J segment lost 5 bases and the V segment lost 2 bases, leaving 7 bases of the junction unmatched. The CDR3 is 15 residues long. The germline V gene has CDR1 GTSNPN and CDR2 SVGIG (reference sequence). The CDR3 region is CAWSQPGQGHQPQHF. CDR3 sequence (DNA): TGTGCCTGGAGTCAACCGGGACAGGGTCATCAGCCCCAGCATTTT.

The V and J genes are TRBV6-6 and TRBJ1-2, with D possibly being TRBD1 (5 bases). CDR1 MNHNY and CDR2 SVGAGI come from the germline V gene (reference sequence). Trimming took off 4 bases at V and 4 bases at J, with 10 bases between the two ends. The CDR3 is 13 residues long. The DNA of the CDR3 is TGTGCCAGCAGTTCCCCAGGGCTCTATGGCTACACCTTC. Translation gives CASSSPGLYGYTF.

The DNA for the CDR3 is TGTGCCAGCTCACCATATCGGGAAACCCTCGAGCAGTACTTC. It yields the protein CASSPYRETLEQYF. The V gene is TRBV18, the J gene TRBJ2-7, with a weak D call TRBD2 (5 bases). Trimming left V 2 bases short and J 6 bases short, with 14 bases between. Germline CDR1 KGHSH, CDR2 LQKENI. The CDR3 spans 14 residues.

The chain couples TRBV7-2 to TRBJ2-7; no firm D call. V was pared by 0 bases and J by 6 bases, with 3 bases between. Germline V gene data show CDR1 as SGHTA and CDR2 as FQGNSA. The CDR3 runs to 11 residues. The CDR3 region has the DNA TGTGCCAGCAGCTTAGCCGGCGAGCAGTACTTC. As protein: CASSLAGEQYF.